Below, 14 T cell receptor delta chains from the same sample are listed, as sequenced in a study of gammadelta T cells in human blood. TCRdb reprocessed the RT-PCR reads using CATT. The sample consists of about 1,200 delta-chain clones, approximately 1.5% of them appearing once. Sequencing used non-Vgamma9Vdelta2 gamma-delta T cells from adult blood. These receptors came from a human donor.

Judged by abundance, this clone is large. Other DNA sequences of this sample code for an identical CDR3. The chain links TRDV1 to TRDJ1; D is undetermined. Trimming removed 0 bases at V and 1 base at J, with 9 bases between. The CDR3 runs 15 residues. Per the germline V gene, CDR1 is TSWWSYY and CDR2 is QGS. CDR3 DNA sequence: TGTGCTCTTGGGGAACTAAAACGCCCCACCGATAAACTCATCTTT. The encoded protein is CALGELKRPTDKLIF.

The chain joins TRAV29/DV5 to TRDJ1; 9 positions agree with TRDD3. CDR1 and CDR2 (germline): NSMFDY, ISSIKDK. The V and J ends lost 2 bases and 2 bases, in that order; junction bases with no gene match: 13. CDR3 length equals 17 residues. This chain's CDR3 is CAARGPYGLGDTDKLIF. CDR3 DNA: TGTGCAGCAAGGGGCCCTTACGGGCTGGGGGATACCGATAAACTCATCTTT.

A remark on this clone: This DNA's translation and the protein TCRdb lists, from a much larger clone, do not match at residue 4, likely due to a read error; the protein shown is translated from the DNA. The V call is TRAV38-2/DV8, the J call TRDJ1, with 7 bases fitting TRDD3. CDR3 length: 15 residues. Germline CDR1 and CDR2: TSESDYY and QEAYKQQN. V gave up 8 bases and J gave up 0 bases; unmatched junction bases: 10. CDR3 in amino acids: CAYVLGVFNTDKLIF. In DNA form, the CDR3 reads TGTGCTTACGTGCTGGGGGTCTTTAACACCGATAAACTCATCTTT.

This clone was seen only a few times. This likely came from a read error, as a far larger clone is one base away. The chain employs TRAV29/DV5 and TRDJ1, with TRDD3 identical over 13 bases. Trimming removed 1 base from V and 5 bases from J; junction bases left unmatched: 17. The CDR3 consists of 19 residues. The germline V gene encodes CDR1 NSMFDY and CDR2 ISSIKDK. CDR3 coding DNA: TGTGCAGCAAGCCACAGACCCGGTACTGGGGGATACGCGGTAGATAAACTCATCTTT. As protein: CAASHRPGTGGYAVDKLIF.

This clone is deemed large (0.1 to 1%). The chain has TRAV38-2/DV8 and TRDJ1; 7 nucleotides align to TRDD3. CDR1 is TSESDYY and CDR2 is QEAYKQQN in the germline V gene. The V gene end was trimmed by 8 bases and the J gene end by 0 bases; junction bases not matched to a gene: 10. The CDR3 length is 15 residues. DNA for the CDR3: TGTGCTTACTTGCTGGGGGTCTTTAACACCGATAAACTCATCTTT. It is translated as CAYLLGVFNTDKLIF.

This clone is judged large. This rearrangement joins TRDV3 to TRDJ1; TRDD3 aligns across 7 bases. The CDR3 consists of 21 residues. V was pared by 2 bases and J by 0 bases, with 27 bases of the junction left unmatched. From germline, CDR1 is TVYSNPD and CDR2 GDNSRS (reference sequence). The CDR3 sequence is CAFRPGILLVWGSFYTDKLIF. As DNA, the CDR3 is TGTGCCTTTCGGCCCGGGATACTCCTCGTATGGGGGTCCTTTTACACCGATAAACTCATCTTT. Variable domain in full (rest from reference TRDV3 and TRDJ1): CDKVTQSSPDQTVASGSEVVLLCTYDTVYSNPDLFWYRIRPDYSFQFVFYGDNSRSEGADFTQGRFSVKHILTQKAFHLVISPVRTEDSATYYCAFRPGILLVWGSFYTDKLIFGKGTRVTVEP.

On this clone: This DNA translates differently at residue 8 from the TCRdb protein, which is that of a much larger clone; a read error is likely, and the protein shown is the DNA's own translation. The gene calls are TRDV3 and TRDJ1; 7 bases are shared with TRDD3. Unmatched junction bases numbered 23, after V lost 2 bases and J lost 8 bases. Germline CDR1 reads TVYSNPD; CDR2 reads GDNSRS (reference sequence). The CDR3 is 17 residues long. The CDR3 DNA sequence: TGTGCCTTTCCTGTCTTCACTGCTGGGGGGGTTAGACTGAAACTCATCTTT. Amino acid sequence: CAFPVFTAGGVRLKLIF.

By sample fraction, this clone is medium-sized. This chain links TRDV1 with TRDJ1; 8 bases are a match to TRDD3. The germline V gene encodes CDR1 TSWWSYY and CDR2 QGS. Trimming removed 7 bases from V and 0 bases from J; junction bases left unmatched: 28. CDR3 length equals 22 residues. Written as DNA, the CDR3 is TGTGCTCTTGCCCTGCGGCCTTCCCCCTTTGTACTGGGGGTTCGGTACACCGATAAACTCATCTTT. As protein: CALALRPSPFVLGVRYTDKLIF.

By sample fraction, this clone is medium-sized (0.01 to 0.1%). The rearrangement uses TRAV29/DV5 and TRDJ1; 8 nucleotides line up with TRDD3. CDR3 length: 18 residues. CDR1 is NSMFDY, CDR2 ISSIKDK, per germline. Trimming took 2 bases from V and 0 from J; bases not matched to a gene: 15. The CDR3 DNA reads TGTGCAGCAAGGATGGGGGATCTCTTCCGCTCGTACACCGATAAACTCATCTTT. Protein: CAARMGDLFRSYTDKLIF.

Judged by abundance, this clone is medium-sized. The V call is TRDV1, the J call TRDJ1; TRDD2 is a possible D gene (6 bases). From germline, CDR1 is TSWWSYY and CDR2 QGS. Between the trimmed V and J ends, which lost 1 base and 0 bases, there was a span of 24 bases. The CDR3 has 20 residues. The CDR3 loop is CALGEHPTYWSSMYTDKLIF. In nucleotides, the CDR3 is TGTGCTCTTGGGGAACATCCTACTTACTGGTCTTCGATGTACACCGATAAACTCATCTTT.

By sample share, this clone is large (0.1 to 1%). The chain joins TRDV2 to TRDJ1; D remains unclear. V was clipped by 0 bases and J by 0 bases, with 25 bases between them. The CDR3 totals 20 residues. Germline-derived CDR1 and CDR2 are GEAIGNYY and EKD. CDR3 in amino acids: CACDTVGARSNSRYTDKLIF. CDR3 bases: TGTGCCTGTGACACCGTCGGGGCCCGATCAAACTCCCGGTACACCGATAAACTCATCTTT.

By share, this clone counts as large (0.1 to 1%). The gene calls are TRDV1 and TRDJ1; TRDD3 might be the D (8 bases). Germline V gene lookup returns CDR1 TSWWSYY and CDR2 QGS. Deletions cut 5 bases from V and 2 bases from J, with 33 bases between. CDR3 length: 21 amino acids. This chain's CDR3 is CALGRPFPTAYWGAGTDKLIF. The CDR3 coding sequence is TGTGCTCTTGGGCGACCTTTTCCTACGGCCTACTGGGGGGCCGGAACCGATAAACTCATCTTT.

The chain has TRDV1 and TRDJ2; 9 bases are a match to TRDD3. The J gene is not listed in TCRdb, so it was assigned here from a DNA match to germline. The CDR3 loop spans 22 amino acids. CDR1 is TSWWSYY and CDR2 is QGS in the germline V gene. V lost 9 bases and J lost 4; bases outside the gene matches: 30. The CDR3 bases are TGTGCTCTACCGGACGCTACGACCCCCGTTGGGGGGGATACTAGGGGGACAGCACAACTCTTCTTT. As protein: CALPDATTPVGGDTRGTAQLFF.

Relative to its sample, this clone is large. This chain uses TRDV1 with TRDJ1; 11 positions match TRDD3. With 2 bases clipped from V and 2 bases from J, the junction kept 10 bases outside the gene matches. The CDR3 runs 18 residues. CDR1 and CDR2 from the germline V gene are TSWWSYY and QGS. CDR3: CALGEERKYWGITDKLIF. Here the CDR3 DNA reads TGTGCTCTTGGGGAAGAAAGAAAGTACTGGGGGATAACCGATAAACTCATCTTT.